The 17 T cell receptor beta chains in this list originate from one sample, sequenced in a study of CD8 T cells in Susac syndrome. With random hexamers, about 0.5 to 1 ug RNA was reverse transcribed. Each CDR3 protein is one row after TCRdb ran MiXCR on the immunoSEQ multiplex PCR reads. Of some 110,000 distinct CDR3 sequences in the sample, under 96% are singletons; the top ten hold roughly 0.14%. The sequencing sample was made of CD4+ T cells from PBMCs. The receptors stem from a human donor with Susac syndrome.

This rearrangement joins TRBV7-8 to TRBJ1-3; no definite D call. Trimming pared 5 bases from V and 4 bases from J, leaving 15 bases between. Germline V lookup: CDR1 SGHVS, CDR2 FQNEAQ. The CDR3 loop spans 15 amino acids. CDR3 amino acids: CASSPGMAYGNTIYF. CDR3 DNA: TGTGCCAGCAGCCCAGGCATGGCATACGGAAACACCATATATTTT.

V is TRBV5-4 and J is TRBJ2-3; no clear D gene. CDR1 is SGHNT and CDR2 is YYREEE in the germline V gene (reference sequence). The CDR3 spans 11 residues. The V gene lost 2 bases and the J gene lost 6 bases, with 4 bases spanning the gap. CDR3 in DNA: TGTGCCAGCAGCTTTAAGGATACGCAGTATTTT. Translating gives CASSFKDTQYF.

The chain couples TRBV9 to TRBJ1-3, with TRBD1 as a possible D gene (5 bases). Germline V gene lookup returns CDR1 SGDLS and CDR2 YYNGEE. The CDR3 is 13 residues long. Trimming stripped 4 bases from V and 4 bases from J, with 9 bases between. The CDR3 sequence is CASSRDDGNTIYF. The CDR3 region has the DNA TGTGCCAGCAGCCGGGACGACGGAAACACCATATATTTT.

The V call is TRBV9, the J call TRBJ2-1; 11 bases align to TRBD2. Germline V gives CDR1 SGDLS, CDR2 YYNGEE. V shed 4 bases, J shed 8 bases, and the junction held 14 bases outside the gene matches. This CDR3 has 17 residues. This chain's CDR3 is CASSKLPTSGARDEQFF. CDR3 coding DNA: TGTGCCAGCAGCAAGCTTCCGACTAGCGGGGCGAGGGATGAGCAGTTCTTC. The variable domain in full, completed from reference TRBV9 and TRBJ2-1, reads DSGVTQTPKHLITATGQRVTLRCSPRSGDLSVYWYQQSLDQGLQFLIQYYNGEERAKGNILERFSAQQFPDLHSELNLSSLELGDSALYFCASSKLPTSGARDEQFFGPGTRLTVL.

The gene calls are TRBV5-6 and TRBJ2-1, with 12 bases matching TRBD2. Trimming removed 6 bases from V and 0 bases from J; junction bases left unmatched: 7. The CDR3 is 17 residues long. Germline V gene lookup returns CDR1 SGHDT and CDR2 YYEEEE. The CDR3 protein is CASTLLAGGSSYNEQFF. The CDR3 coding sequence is TGTGCCAGCACCTTACTAGCGGGAGGAAGCTCCTACAATGAGCAGTTCTTC. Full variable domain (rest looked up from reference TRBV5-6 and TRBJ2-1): DAGVTQSPTHLIKTRGQQVTLRCSPKSGHDTVSWYQQALGQGPQFIFQYYEEEERQRGNFPDRFSGHQFPNYSSELNVNALLLGDSALYLCASTLLAGGSSYNEQFFGPGTRLTVL.

The CDR3 loop reads CASSQEIGRQPQGGYTF. In DNA form, the CDR3 reads TGTGCCAGCAGCCAAGAGATCGGGAGGCAGCCGCAGGGGGGCTACACCTTC. The gene calls are TRBV4-2 and TRBJ1-2; possible D gene TRBD1, 6 bases. CDR3 length equals 17 residues. Trimming shortened V by 0 bases and J by 8 bases, and 22 bases separated the two germline ends. The germline CDR1 and CDR2 sequences are LGHNA and YNFKEQ.

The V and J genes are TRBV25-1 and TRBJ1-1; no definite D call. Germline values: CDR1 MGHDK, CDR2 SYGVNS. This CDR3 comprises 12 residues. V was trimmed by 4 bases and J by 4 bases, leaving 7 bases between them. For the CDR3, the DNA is TGTGCCAGCAGTGGTGATTTCACTGAAGCTTTCTTT. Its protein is CASSGDFTEAFF.

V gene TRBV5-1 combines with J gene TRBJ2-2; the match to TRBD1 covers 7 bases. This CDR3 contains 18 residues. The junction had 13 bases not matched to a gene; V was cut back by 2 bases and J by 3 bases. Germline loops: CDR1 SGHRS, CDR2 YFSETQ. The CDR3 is CASSFTGAQILDTGELFF. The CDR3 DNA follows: TGCGCCAGCAGCTTCACAGGGGCCCAGATCCTCGACACCGGGGAGCTGTTTTTT.

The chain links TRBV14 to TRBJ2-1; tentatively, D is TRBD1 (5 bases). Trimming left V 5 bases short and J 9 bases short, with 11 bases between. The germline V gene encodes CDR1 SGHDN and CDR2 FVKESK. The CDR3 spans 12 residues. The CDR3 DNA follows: TGTGCCAGCAGCGTAAGGGGTGCTGAGCAGTTCTTC. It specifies CASSVRGAEQFF.

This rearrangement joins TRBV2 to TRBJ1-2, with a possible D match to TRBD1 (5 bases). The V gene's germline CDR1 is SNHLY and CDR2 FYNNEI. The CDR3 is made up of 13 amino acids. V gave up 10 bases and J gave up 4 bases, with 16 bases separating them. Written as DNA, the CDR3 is TGTGCCACCGATCCCGGGGGAAGCTATGGCTACACCTTC. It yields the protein CATDPGGSYGYTF. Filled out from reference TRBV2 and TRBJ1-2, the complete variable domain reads EPEVTQTPSHQVTQMGQEVILRCVPISNHLYFYWYRQILGQKVEFLVSFYNNEISEKSEIFDDQFSVERPDGSNFTLKIRSTKLEDSAMYFCATDPGGSYGYTFGSGTRLTVV.

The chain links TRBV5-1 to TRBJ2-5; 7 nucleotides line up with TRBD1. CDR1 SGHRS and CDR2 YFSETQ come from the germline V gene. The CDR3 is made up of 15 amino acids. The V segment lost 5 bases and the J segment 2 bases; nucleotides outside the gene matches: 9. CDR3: CASSSTGHQQETQYF. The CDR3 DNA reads TGCGCCAGCAGTTCGACAGGGCACCAACAAGAGACCCAGTACTTC. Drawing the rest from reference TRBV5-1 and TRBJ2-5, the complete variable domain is KAGVTQTPRYLIKTRGQQVTLSCSPISGHRSVSWYQQTPGQGLQFLFEYFSETQRNKGNFPGRFSGRQFSNSRSEMNVSTLELGDSALYLCASSSTGHQQETQYFGPGTRLLVL.

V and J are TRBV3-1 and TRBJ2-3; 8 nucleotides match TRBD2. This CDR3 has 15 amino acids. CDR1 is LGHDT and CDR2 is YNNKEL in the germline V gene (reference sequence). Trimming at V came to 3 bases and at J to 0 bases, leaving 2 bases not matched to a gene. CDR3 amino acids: CASSQRGRSTDTQYF. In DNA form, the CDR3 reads TGTGCCAGCAGCCAGCGCGGGAGGAGCACAGATACGCAGTATTTT.

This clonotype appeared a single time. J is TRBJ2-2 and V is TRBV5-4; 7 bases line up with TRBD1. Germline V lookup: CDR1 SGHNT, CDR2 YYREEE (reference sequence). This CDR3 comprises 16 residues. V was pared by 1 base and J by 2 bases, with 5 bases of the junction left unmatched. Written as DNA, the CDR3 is TGTGCCAGCAGCTTGATAGGGACAGTAAACACCGGGGAGCTGTTTTTT. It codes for CASSLIGTVNTGELFF. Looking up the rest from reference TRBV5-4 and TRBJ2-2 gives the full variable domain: ETGVTQSPTHLIKTRGQQVTLRCSSQSGHNTVSWYQQALGQGPQFIFQYYREEENGRGNFPPRFSGLQFPNYSSELNVNALELDDSALYLCASSLIGTVNTGELFFGEGSRLTVL.

The CDR3 is CSADPKTEQFF. In DNA, the CDR3 is TGCAGTGCTGATCCTAAGACAGAGCAGTTCTTC. V usage is TRBV20-1 and J usage is TRBJ2-1, with no clear D. V gave up 5 bases and J gave up 10 bases, with 12 bases separating them. Germline-derived CDR1 and CDR2 are DFQATT and SNEGSKA (reference sequence). This CDR3 comprises 11 residues.

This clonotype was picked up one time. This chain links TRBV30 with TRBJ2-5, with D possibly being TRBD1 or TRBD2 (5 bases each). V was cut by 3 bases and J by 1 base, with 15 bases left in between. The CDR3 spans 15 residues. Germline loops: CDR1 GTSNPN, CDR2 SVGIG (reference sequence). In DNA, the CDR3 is TGTGCCTGGAGGCTGGCGTGGGGGTTCCAAGAGACCCAGTACTTC. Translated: CAWRLAWGFQETQYF.

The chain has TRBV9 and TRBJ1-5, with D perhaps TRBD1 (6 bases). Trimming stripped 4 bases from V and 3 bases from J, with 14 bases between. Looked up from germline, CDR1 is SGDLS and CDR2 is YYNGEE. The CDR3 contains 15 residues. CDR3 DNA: TGTGCCAGCAGCCCCCGGGACACCTACAATCAGCCCCAGCATTTT. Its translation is CASSPRDTYNQPQHF.

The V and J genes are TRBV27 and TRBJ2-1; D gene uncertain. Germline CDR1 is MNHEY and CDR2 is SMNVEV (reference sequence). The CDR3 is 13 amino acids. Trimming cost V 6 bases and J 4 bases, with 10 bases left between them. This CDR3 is CASSGPRYNEQFF. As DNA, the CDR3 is TGTGCCAGCAGCGGACCAAGGTACAATGAGCAGTTCTTC.